Many counts were recorded for the clone carrying this T cell receptor (beta chain). The data originate from a study of T cells in Graves' hyperthyroidism and ophthalmopathy. The germline V gene encodes CDR1 SGDLS and CDR2 YYNGEE. The CDR3 has 13 residues. Trimming removed 4 bases at V and 5 bases at J, with 12 bases between. Isolation of PBMCs was performed on 8 to 10 ml fresh peripheral blood. Amplified TCR beta CDR3 regions derived from RNA transcripts. The HTBI primer set drove a first-round RT-PCR of the TCR CDR3. Via MiXCR, TCRdb re-called the multiplex PCR reads, giving one row per CDR3 protein. Of roughly 240,000 distinct CDR3 sequences in the sample, about a sixth are singletons; the top ten hold around 28%.

The sequenced material came from blood. This receptor was taken from a woman in her late teens or twenties with Graves' ophthalmopathy. The rearrangement uses TRBV9 and TRBJ2-5; D is possibly TRBD1 (5 bases). The CDR3 bases are TGTGCCAGCAGCCCGACAGAAGGGGAGACCCAGTACTTC. Translated, it gives CASSPTEGETQYF.